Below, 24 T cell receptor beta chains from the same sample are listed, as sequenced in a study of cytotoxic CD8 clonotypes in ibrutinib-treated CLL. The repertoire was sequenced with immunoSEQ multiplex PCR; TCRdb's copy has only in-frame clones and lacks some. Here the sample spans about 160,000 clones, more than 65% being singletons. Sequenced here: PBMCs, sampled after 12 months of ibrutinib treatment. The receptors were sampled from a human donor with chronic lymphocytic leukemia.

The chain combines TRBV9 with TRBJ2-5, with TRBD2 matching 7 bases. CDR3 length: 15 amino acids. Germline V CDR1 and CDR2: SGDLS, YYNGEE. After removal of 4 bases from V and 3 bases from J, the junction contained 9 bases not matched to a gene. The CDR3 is CASSLTSMGKETQYF. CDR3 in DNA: TGTGCCAGCAGCCTGACTAGCATGGGAAAAGAGACCCAGTACTTC.

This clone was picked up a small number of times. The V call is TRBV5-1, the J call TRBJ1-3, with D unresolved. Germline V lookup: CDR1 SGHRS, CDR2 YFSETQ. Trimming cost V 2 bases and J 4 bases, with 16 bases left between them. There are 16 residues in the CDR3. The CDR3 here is CASSLARPRAGNTIYF. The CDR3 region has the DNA TGCGCCAGCAGCTTAGCCAGGCCGCGGGCCGGAAACACCATATATTTT.

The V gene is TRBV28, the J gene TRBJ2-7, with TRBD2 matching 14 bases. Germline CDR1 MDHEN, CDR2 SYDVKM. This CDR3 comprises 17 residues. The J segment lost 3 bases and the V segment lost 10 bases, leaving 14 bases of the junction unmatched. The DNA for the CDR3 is TGTGCCACCGAACGGGGGACTAGCGGGAGCAACTACTACGAGCAGTACTTC. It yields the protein CATERGTSGSNYYEQYF. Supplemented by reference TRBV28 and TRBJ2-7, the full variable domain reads DVKVTQSSRYLVKRTGEKVFLECVQDMDHENMFWYRQDPGLGLRLIYFSYDVKMKEKGDIPEGYSVSREKKERFSLILESASTNQTSMYLCATERGTSGSNYYEQYFGPGTRLTVT.

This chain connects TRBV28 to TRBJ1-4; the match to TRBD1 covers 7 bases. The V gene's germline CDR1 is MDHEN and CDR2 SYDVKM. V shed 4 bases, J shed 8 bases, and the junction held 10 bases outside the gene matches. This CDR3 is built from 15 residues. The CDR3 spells CASSSPDRAQEKLFF. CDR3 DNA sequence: TGTGCCAGCAGTTCACCCGACAGGGCCCAGGAAAAACTGTTTTTT.

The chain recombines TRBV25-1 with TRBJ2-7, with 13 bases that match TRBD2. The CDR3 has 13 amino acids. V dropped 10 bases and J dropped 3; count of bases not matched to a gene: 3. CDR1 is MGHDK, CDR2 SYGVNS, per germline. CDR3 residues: CATRTSGSYEQYF. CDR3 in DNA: TGTGCCACCAGGACTAGCGGGAGCTACGAGCAGTACTTC.

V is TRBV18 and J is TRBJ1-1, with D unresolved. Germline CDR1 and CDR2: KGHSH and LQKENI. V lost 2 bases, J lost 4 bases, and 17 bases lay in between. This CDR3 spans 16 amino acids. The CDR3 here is CASSPSVNKGTTEAFF. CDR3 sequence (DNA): TGTGCCAGCTCACCAAGCGTAAACAAGGGTACCACTGAAGCTTTCTTT.

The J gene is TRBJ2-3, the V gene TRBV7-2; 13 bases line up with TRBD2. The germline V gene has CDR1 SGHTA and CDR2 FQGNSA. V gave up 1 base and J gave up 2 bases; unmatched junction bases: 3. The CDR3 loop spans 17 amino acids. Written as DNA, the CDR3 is TGTGCCAGCAGCTTAGTAGGGACTAGCGGGATCACAGATACGCAGTATTTT. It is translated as CASSLVGTSGITDTQYF.

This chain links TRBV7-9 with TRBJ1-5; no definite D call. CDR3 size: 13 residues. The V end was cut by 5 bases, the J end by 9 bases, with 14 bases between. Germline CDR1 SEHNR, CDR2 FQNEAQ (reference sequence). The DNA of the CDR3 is TGTGCCAGCAGCCCAATCATGGAGGGGCCCCAGCATTTT. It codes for CASSPIMEGPQHF.

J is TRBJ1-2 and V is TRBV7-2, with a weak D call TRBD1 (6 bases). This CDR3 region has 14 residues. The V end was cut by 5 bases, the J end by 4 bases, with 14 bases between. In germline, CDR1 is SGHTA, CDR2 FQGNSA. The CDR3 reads CASSPRTVFYGYTF. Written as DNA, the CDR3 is TGTGCCAGCAGCCCCAGGACAGTATTCTATGGCTACACCTTC.

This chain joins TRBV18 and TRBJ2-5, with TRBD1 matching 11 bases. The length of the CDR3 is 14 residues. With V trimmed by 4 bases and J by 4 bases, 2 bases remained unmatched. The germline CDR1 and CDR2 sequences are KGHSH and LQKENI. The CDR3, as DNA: TGTGCCAGCTCACGTGGGACAGGGGGAGAGACCCAGTACTTC. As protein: CASSRGTGGETQYF.

The CDR3 bases are TGTGCCAGCAGCCCGGGGCTGCGGAACGGGGATACGCAGTATTTT. It encodes CASSPGLRNGDTQYF. The chain employs TRBV7-9 and TRBJ2-3; D possibly matches TRBD1 or TRBD2 (5 bases each). CDR3 length equals 15 residues. V was trimmed by 5 bases and J by 6 bases, leaving 18 bases between them. The V gene's germline CDR1 is SEHNR and CDR2 FQNEAQ (reference sequence).

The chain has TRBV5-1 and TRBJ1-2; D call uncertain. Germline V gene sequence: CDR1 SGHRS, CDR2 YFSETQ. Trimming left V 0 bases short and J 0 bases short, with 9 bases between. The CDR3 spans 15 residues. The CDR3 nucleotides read TGCGCCAGCAGCTTGGAGCCAGGATCTAACTATGGCTACACCTTC. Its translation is CASSLEPGSNYGYTF. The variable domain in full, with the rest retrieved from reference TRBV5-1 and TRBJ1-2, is KAGVTQTPRYLIKTRGQQVTLSCSPISGHRSVSWYQQTPGQGLQFLFEYFSETQRNKGNFPGRFSGRQFSNSRSEMNVSTLELGDSALYLCASSLEPGSNYGYTFGSGTRLTVV.

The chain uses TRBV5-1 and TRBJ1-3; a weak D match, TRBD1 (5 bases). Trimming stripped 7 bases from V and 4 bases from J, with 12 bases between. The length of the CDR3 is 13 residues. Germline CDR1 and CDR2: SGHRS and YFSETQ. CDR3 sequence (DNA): TGCGCCAGCTGGGGCAGGGAAGGAAACACCATATATTTT. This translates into CASWGREGNTIYF.

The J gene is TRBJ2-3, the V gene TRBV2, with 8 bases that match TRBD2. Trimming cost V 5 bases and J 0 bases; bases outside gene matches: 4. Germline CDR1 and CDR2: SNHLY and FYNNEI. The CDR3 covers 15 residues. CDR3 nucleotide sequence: TGTGCCAGCAGTTCAAGCGGGGGAAGCACAGATACGCAGTATTTT. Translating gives CASSSSGGSTDTQYF.

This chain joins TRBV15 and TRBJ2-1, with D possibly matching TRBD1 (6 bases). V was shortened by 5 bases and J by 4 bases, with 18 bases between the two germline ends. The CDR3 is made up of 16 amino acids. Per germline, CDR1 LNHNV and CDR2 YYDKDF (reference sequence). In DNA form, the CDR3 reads TGTGCCACCAGCGGGGGACGGGACAAGCCTTACAATGAGCAGTTCTTC. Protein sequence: CATSGGRDKPYNEQFF.

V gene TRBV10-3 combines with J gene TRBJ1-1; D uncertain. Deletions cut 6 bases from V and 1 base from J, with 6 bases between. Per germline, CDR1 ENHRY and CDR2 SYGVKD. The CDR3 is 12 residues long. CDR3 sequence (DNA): TGTGCCATCAGCGTCAAGAACACTGAAGCTTTCTTT. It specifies CAISVKNTEAFF.

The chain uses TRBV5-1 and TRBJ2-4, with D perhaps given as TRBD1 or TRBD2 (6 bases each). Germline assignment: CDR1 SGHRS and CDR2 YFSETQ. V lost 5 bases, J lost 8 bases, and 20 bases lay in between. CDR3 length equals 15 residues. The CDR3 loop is CASRPGGGIGDIQYF. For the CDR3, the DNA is TGCGCCAGCAGACCCGGAGGGGGAATCGGTGACATTCAGTACTTC.

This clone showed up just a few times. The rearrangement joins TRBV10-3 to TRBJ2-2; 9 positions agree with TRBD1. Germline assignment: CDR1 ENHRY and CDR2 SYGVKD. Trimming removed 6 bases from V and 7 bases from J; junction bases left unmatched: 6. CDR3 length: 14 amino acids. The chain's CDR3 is CAIRRTGERGELFF. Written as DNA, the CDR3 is TGTGCCATCAGAAGGACAGGGGAGCGCGGGGAGCTGTTTTTT.

CDR3 sequence: CASSQDANYGYTF. CDR3 bases: TGCGCCAGCAGCCAAGATGCTAACTATGGCTACACCTTC. This chain connects TRBV4-3 to TRBJ1-2; D not resolved. Trimming pared 0 bases from V and 0 bases from J, leaving 2 bases between. The CDR3 has 13 residues. Germline lookup yields CDR1 LGHNA and CDR2 YSLEER.

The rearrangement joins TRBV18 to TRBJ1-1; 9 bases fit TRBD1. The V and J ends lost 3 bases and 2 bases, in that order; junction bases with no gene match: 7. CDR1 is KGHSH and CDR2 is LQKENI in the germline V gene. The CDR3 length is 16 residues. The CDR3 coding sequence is TGTGCCAGCTCACCTGTTGGGACAGGGTCCAACACTGAAGCTTTCTTT. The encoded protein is CASSPVGTGSNTEAFF.

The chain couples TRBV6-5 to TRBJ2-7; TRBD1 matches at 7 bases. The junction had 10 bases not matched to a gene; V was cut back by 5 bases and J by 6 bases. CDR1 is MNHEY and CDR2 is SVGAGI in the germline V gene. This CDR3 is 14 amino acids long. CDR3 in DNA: TGTGCCAGCAGTGAAGACAGGGTTCGAGTCGAGCAGTACTTC. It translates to CASSEDRVRVEQYF.

DNA for the CDR3: TGTGCCAGCAGTGAACTAGGCCCAAACATTCAGTACTTC. Protein: CASSELGPNIQYF. This chain connects TRBV6-1 to TRBJ2-4; D uncertain. The CDR3 has 13 residues. Germline V lookup: CDR1 MNHNS, CDR2 SASEGT. V was cut by 2 bases and J by 6 bases, with 8 bases left in between.

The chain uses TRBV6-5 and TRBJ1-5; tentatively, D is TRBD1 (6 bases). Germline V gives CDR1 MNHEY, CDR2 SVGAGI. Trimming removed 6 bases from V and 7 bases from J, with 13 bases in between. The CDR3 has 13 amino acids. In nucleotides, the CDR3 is TGTGCCAGCAGCGACACAGGGAGACAGCCCCAGCATTTT. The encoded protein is CASSDTGRQPQHF.

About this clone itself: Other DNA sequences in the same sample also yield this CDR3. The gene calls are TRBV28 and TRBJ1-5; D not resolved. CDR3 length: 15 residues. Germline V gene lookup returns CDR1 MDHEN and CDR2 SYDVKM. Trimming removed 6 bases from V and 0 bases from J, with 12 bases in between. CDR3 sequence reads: CASSPGAYSNQPQHF. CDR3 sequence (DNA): TGTGCCAGCAGCCCAGGAGCGTATAGCAATCAGCCCCAGCATTTT.